The subject of this entry is one T cell receptor beta chain. The target antigen is unknown. This entry is derived from a study of early T cells in non-severe SARS-CoV-2 infection. Study at large: The sequenced material was bulk RNA from unsorted whole blood, and its chains were unpaired.

Findings and limits, study-wide: Matches to VDJdb favored anti-spike CD8 responses and missed private and CD4 specificities.

Individual cDNA molecules were tagged with unique molecular identifiers. TCRdb reanalysed the 5' RACE reads using MiXCR and keeps one entry per CDR3 protein. The data contain tens of thousands of distinct CDR3 sequences, roughly an eighth of them singletons. Trimming shortened V by 6 bases and J by 3 bases, and 11 bases separated the two germline ends. CDR1 is MDHEN, CDR2 SYDVKM, per germline. This CDR3 comprises 13 residues. This receptor was identified in an adult who was a healthcare worker with PCR-confirmed SARS-CoV-2 infection or an uninfected control (not recorded which). The chain couples TRBV28 to TRBJ1-1; D unclear. Material: whole blood. The CDR3 sequence is CASSTAVHTEAFF. Here the CDR3 DNA reads TGTGCCAGCAGCACAGCAGTCCACACTGAAGCTTTCTTT.